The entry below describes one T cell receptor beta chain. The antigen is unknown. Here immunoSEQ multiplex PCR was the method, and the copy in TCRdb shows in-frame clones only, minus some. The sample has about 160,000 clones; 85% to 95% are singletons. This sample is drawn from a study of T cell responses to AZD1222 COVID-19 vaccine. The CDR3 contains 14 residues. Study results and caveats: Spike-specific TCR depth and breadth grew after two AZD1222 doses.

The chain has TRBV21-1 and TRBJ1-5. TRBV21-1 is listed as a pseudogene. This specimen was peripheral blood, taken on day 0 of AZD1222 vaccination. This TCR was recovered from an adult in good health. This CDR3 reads CASTPGGANQPQHF. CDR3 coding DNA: TGTGCCAGCACCCCGGGGGGCGCAAATCAGCCCCAGCATTTT.